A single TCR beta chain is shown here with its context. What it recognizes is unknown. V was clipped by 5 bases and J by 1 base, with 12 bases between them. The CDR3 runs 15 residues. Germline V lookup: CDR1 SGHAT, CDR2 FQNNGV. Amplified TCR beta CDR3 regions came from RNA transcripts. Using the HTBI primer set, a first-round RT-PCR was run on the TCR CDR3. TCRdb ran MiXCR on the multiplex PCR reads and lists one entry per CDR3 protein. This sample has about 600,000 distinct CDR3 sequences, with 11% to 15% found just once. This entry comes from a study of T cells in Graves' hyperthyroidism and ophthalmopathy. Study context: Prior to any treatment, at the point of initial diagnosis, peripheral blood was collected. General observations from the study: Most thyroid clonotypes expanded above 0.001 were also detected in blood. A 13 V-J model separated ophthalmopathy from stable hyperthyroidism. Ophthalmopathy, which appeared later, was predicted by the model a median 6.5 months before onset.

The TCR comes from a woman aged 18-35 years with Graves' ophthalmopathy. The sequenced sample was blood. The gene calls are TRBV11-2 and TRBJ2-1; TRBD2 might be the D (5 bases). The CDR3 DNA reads TGTGCCAGCAGCCTGGTCGGGAAGTCCTACAATGAGCAGTTCTTC. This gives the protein CASSLVGKSYNEQFF. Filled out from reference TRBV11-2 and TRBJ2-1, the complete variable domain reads EAGVAQSPRYKIIEKRQSVAFWCNPISGHATLYWYQQILGQGPKLLIQFQNNGVVDDSQLPKDRFSAERLKGVDSTLKIQPAKLEDSAVYLCASSLVGKSYNEQFFGPGTRLTVL.